This T cell receptor (beta chain) stems from a study of OX40 agonist ivuxolimab in advanced cancers. In the study overall: Ivuxolimab, which targeted the costimulatory receptor OX40 (CD134), was an agonistic, fully human IgG2 monoclonal antibody. Of the 50 or so patients in dose escalation, about 20 had hepatocellular carcinoma, approximately 15 had melanoma, 9 had renal cell carcinoma and 9 had head and neck cancer. Partial responses occurred in three dose-escalation patients: two with cutaneous melanoma and one with hepatocellular carcinoma. The point of sequencing TCRbeta in the periphery was to test whether ivuxolimab changed TCR sequence diversity and drove clonal T-cell expansion. Prior anti-PD-1, anti-PD-L1 or anti-CTLA-4 therapy was permitted, and about two fifths of dose-escalation patients had received checkpoint inhibitors. A male proportion of nearly 85% and a mean age of approximately 55 years, ranging from about 20 to 79, were recorded for the dose-escalation cohort. The monotherapy dose-escalation portion (N of about 50 patients) of the phase I ivuxolimab trial is reported in the paper. Intravenous ivuxolimab was administered to patients every 2 weeks at six dose levels: 0.01, 0.1, 0.3, 1.5, 3 and 10 mg/kg.

Study-wide conclusions, independent of this receptor: After ivuxolimab, expanded clones were on average more numerous among CD8+ T cells than among CD4+ T cells. In the 0.1-3.0 mg/kg groups, partial responders had among the lowest normalized peripheral clonal expansion, particularly in CD8+ T cells. At doses from 0.1 to 3.0 mg/kg, clonal expansion was seen in both CD4+ and CD8+ blood T cells between baseline and week 6. Low levels of normalized T-cell clonal expansion were also seen in some patients who did not respond. Which antigens the clonally expanded peripheral T cells were specific for was not determined.

Genomic DNA was isolated from the sorted cells so that the TCRbeta CDR3 region could be sequenced. The immunoSEQ Assay was used to sequence the TCRbeta CDR3 regions. As stored in TCRdb, this immuneACCESS dataset retains in-frame rearrangements with V and J assigned. A fraction of the clones does not appear; measured against another copy, unresolved V genes explain less than half of the discrepancy, and the remainder lacks a known reason. In this sample the table shows tens of thousands of clones, 85% to 90% of which occur a single time. The ten most abundant clones make up around 1.5% of the sample. The CDR3 starts with the cysteine, ends with the phenylalanine, and has 16 residues. Just the 48-base CDR3 DNA is kept, in frame starting at base 1. Relative to germline, V is missing 1 base and J is missing 6 bases, with 7 bases of the junction outside any gene match. CDR1 and CDR2, per the germline V gene (reference sequence), are GTSNPN and SVGIG.

About this clone itself: Its antigen remains unidentified. The sample holds no much larger clone one base away, and base qualities are not on file.

Patients with autoimmune disease history or receiving systemic immunosuppression were excluded from the trial. Peripheral blood for TCR sequencing was drawn from every dose cohort at baseline, at cycle 4 day 1 and at cycle 7 day 1. Samples were obtained from an open-label, multicenter, first-in-human phase I dose-escalation trial of ivuxolimab. Adults with locally advanced or metastatic melanoma, renal cell carcinoma, hepatocellular carcinoma or head and neck squamous cell carcinoma were enrolled in the trial. Before TCR sequencing, CD4+ T cells and CD8+ T cells were sorted from peripheral blood as separate populations.

This sequence was found in an adult with an advanced solid tumor such as melanoma, head and neck, liver or kidney cancer. This receptor chain uses TRBV30 and TRBJ2-1; 12 bases in between match TRBD2. Sequencing used CD4+ or CD8+ T cells sorted from blood, obtained in a trial of the OX40 agonist ivuxolimab. The bases read TGTGCCTGGAGTGCCTCGGGACTAGCGGGTTCCAATGAGCAGTTCTTC. It codes for CAWSASGLAGSNEQFF.